What follows are 17 T cell receptor beta chains derived from one specimen sequenced in a study of cytomegalovirus exposure and HLA in healthy donors. PCR primers comprised 60 Vbeta and 13 Jbeta primers. The protocol was immunoSEQ multiplex PCR, while the TCRdb copy is restricted to in-frame clones and leaves out a portion. The sample has about 190,000 clones, 84% seen once. Sequenced: PBMCs. These receptors were collected from a woman between 45 and 65 years old in good health and CMV-seropositive.

The genes are TRBV6-5 and TRBJ2-1, with TRBD1 matching over 10 bases. The V gene's germline CDR1 is MNHEY and CDR2 SVGAGI. This CDR3 comprises 15 residues. The J segment lost 0 bases and the V segment lost 8 bases, leaving 4 bases of the junction unmatched. The DNA of the CDR3 is TGTGCCAGCGGGGGGACAGGGGTCTCCTACAATGAGCAGTTCTTC. This encodes CASGGTGVSYNEQFF.

This chain links TRBV11-1 with TRBJ1-4; D might be TRBD1 (5 bases). CDR1 SGHAT and CDR2 FQDESV come from the germline V gene (reference sequence). The CDR3 totals 15 residues. V was trimmed by 4 bases and J by 8 bases, leaving 17 bases between them. The CDR3 spells CASSSRASRNEKLFF. DNA of the CDR3: TGTGCCAGCAGCTCCAGGGCTTCGCGAAACGAAAAACTGTTTTTT.

This clone was seen more than once but under ten times. The chain links TRBV10-2 to TRBJ2-7, with 10 bases identical to TRBD1. The V gene end was trimmed by 6 bases and the J gene end by 2 bases; junction bases not matched to a gene: 7. The CDR3 runs 15 residues. Germline assignment: CDR1 WSHSY and CDR2 SAAADI. The CDR3: CASSQGTGATYEQYF. DNA for the CDR3: TGCGCCAGCAGCCAAGGGACAGGGGCCACCTACGAGCAGTACTTC.

This CDR3 reads CASSVTSVRVGTQYF. The CDR3, as DNA: TGTGCCAGCAGCGTTACTAGCGTTCGGGTCGGTACGCAGTATTTT. The gene calls are TRBV2 and TRBJ2-3; TRBD2 matches 7 bases. Germline CDR1 is SNHLY and CDR2 is FYNNEI. V lost 6 bases to trimming and J lost 8 bases; unmatched junction nucleotides: 14. The CDR3 is made up of 15 amino acids.

The rearrangement joins TRBV9 to TRBJ2-3; no reliable D call. CDR3 length: 14 amino acids. Trimming stripped 3 bases from V and 6 bases from J, with 14 bases between. CDR1 and CDR2 (germline): SGDLS, YYNGEE. The CDR3 protein is CASSATSTSDTQYF. The CDR3 bases are TGTGCCAGCAGCGCAACCTCTACGTCGGATACGCAGTATTTT.

CDR3 DNA: TGTGCCAGCGAGTGGGGCATGATGAACACTGAAGCTTTCTTT. This translates into CASEWGMMNTEAFF. The chain combines TRBV28 with TRBJ1-1; maybe TRBD1 (5 bases). There are 14 residues in the CDR3. Per germline, CDR1 MDHEN and CDR2 SYDVKM. The V gene lost 8 bases and the J gene lost 0 bases, with 13 bases spanning the gap.

The chain couples TRBV18 to TRBJ2-7, with D possibly TRBD1 on 5 matching bases. Germline CDR1 reads KGHSH; CDR2 reads LQKENI. Trimming stripped 2 bases from V and 5 bases from J, with 7 bases between. CDR3 length: 12 residues. CDR3 sequence (DNA): TGTGCCAGCTCACCATGGGGCCACGAGCAGTACTTC. It is translated as CASSPWGHEQYF.

The DNA of the CDR3 is TGTGCCACGGGGGGGCCCCCTGAAGCTTTCTTT. The encoded protein is CATGGPPEAFF. The chain combines TRBV27 with TRBJ1-1; TRBD1 might be the D (6 bases). V was cut by 10 bases and J by 6 bases, with 12 bases left in between. Germline loops: CDR1 MNHEY, CDR2 SMNVEV (reference sequence). This CDR3 spans 11 amino acids.

The CDR3 DNA follows: TGTGCCAGCAGCCAATTGTGGACAGGGGACTATGGCTACACCTTC. Its protein product is CASSQLWTGDYGYTF. V gene TRBV4-2 combines with J gene TRBJ1-2; 9 bases map to TRBD1. CDR1 is LGHNA and CDR2 is YNFKEQ in the germline V gene. The CDR3 sequence is 15 residues long. The V and J ends lost 2 bases and 3 bases, in that order; junction bases with no gene match: 4.

The gene calls are TRBV27 and TRBJ2-2, with D perhaps matching TRBD2 (7 bases). This CDR3 is built from 16 residues. Germline CDR1 and CDR2: MNHEY and SMNVEV (reference sequence). V dropped 5 bases and J dropped 7 bases, with 20 bases sitting between them. CDR3 nucleotides: TGTGCCAGCAGTCCCCGGGGGATGGGGGGGCGCGGGGAGCTGTTTTTT. Encoded protein: CASSPRGMGGRGELFF.

V gene TRBV6-1 combines with J gene TRBJ1-1; D not resolved. Looked up from germline, CDR1 is MNHNS and CDR2 is SASEGT. This CDR3 is 13 amino acids long. Trimming left V 5 bases short and J 1 base short, with 8 bases between. In DNA, the CDR3 is TGTGCCAGCAGTCCTAAAAAGAACACTGAAGCTTTCTTT. Encoded protein: CASSPKKNTEAFF.

The J gene is TRBJ1-3, the V gene TRBV28; TRBD1 might be the D (5 bases). The CDR3 consists of 15 residues. V shed 2 bases and J shed 3 bases, with 11 bases lying between them. Germline CDR1 reads MDHEN; CDR2 reads SYDVKM. This chain's CDR3 is CASSLGALGGNTIYF. The CDR3 DNA is TGTGCCAGCAGTTTAGGGGCTCTCGGTGGAAACACCATATATTTT.

The chain is built from TRBV19 and TRBJ1-5; the match to TRBD1 covers 7 bases. V dropped 10 bases and J dropped 3; count of bases not matched to a gene: 12. This CDR3 has 15 residues. Germline V lookup: CDR1 LNHDA, CDR2 SQIVND (reference sequence). The CDR3 loop is CATRTGTEDNQPQHF. The DNA for the CDR3 is TGTGCCACCAGAACCGGGACAGAAGACAATCAGCCCCAGCATTTT.

The chain recombines TRBV19 with TRBJ2-2; 7 bases align to TRBD1. Germline CDR1 LNHDA, CDR2 SQIVND (reference sequence). There are 15 residues in the CDR3. With 3 bases clipped from V and 0 bases from J, the junction kept 1 base outside the gene matches. The CDR3 region is CASSIDRANTGELFF. The CDR3 DNA follows: TGTGCCAGTAGTATTGACAGGGCGAACACCGGGGAGCTGTTTTTT.

V gene TRBV7-9 combines with J gene TRBJ1-2; D perhaps matches TRBD1 (5 bases). Germline CDR1 and CDR2: SEHNR and FQNEAQ (reference sequence). This CDR3 has 14 amino acids. V shed 3 bases and J shed 4 bases, with 12 bases lying between them. CDR3 nucleotide sequence: TGTGCCAGCAGCTTGGGGGAGGGTTCCTATGGCTACACCTTC. Translated, it gives CASSLGEGSYGYTF.

The chain combines TRBV11-2 with TRBJ2-2; TRBD2 aligns across 7 bases. CDR1 SGHAT and CDR2 FQNNGV come from the germline V gene. The junction had 6 bases not matched to a gene; V was cut back by 5 bases and J by 0 bases. The CDR3 spans 16 residues. CDR3 sequence: CASSRQGLANTGELFF. The CDR3 coding sequence is TGTGCCAGCAGCCGGCAAGGACTAGCGAACACCGGGGAGCTGTTTTTT. Based on the CDR3 plus reference TRBV11-2 and TRBJ2-2, the full variable domain is EAGVAQSPRYKIIEKRQSVAFWCNPISGHATLYWYQQILGQGPKLLIQFQNNGVVDDSQLPKDRFSAERLKGVDSTLKIQPAKLEDSAVYLCASSRQGLANTGELFFGEGSRLTVL.

The chain is built from TRBV5-5 and TRBJ1-1; TRBD1 is a possible D gene (6 bases). Germline V gene data show CDR1 as SGHKS and CDR2 as YYEKEE (reference sequence). Trimming cost V 5 bases and J 3 bases, with 11 bases left between them. This CDR3 spans 13 amino acids. The CDR3 sequence: CASRSTGYTEAFF. CDR3 nucleotides: TGTGCCAGCAGGTCCACAGGGTACACTGAAGCTTTCTTT.